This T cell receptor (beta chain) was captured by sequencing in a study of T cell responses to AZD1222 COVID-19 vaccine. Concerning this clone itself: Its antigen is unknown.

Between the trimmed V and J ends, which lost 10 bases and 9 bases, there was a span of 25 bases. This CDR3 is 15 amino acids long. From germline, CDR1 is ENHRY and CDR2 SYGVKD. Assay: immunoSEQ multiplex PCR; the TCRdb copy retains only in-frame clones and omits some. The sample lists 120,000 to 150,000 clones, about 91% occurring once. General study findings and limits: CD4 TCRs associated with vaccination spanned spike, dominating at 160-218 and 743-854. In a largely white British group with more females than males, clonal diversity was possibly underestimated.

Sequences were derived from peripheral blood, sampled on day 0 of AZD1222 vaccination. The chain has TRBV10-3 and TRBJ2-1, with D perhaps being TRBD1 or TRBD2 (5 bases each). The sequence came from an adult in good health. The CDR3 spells CATRWSLAGLGEQFF. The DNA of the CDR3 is TGTGCCACCCGCTGGAGTCTAGCAGGGTTAGGTGAGCAGTTCTTC.